The source of this T cell receptor (beta chain) is a study of blood T cells in healthy people across ages. Primers used in a second PCR of roughly 6 to 12 cycles were a sample-barcoded 5' primer and a J-beta primer mix. TCRdb re-derived calls from the 5' RACE reads in MiXCR, one entry per CDR3 protein. Of 1,300,000 or so distinct CDR3 sequences in the sample, 59% were seen once. Drawing of peripheral blood yielded roughly 9.3 milliliters from each donor. The ends were cut back, 8 bases at V and 8 bases at J, with 13 bases in the middle. This CDR3 region has 13 residues. Germline V gene data show CDR1 as SEHNR and CDR2 as FQNEAQ (reference sequence). This clonotype was recorded a few times.

The chain recombines TRBV7-9 with TRBJ1-6, with no clear D. The specimen sequenced was blood. The TCR was taken from a man younger than 30 in good health. In DNA form, the CDR3 reads TGTGCCAGCCAGGATCCAGGCTATTCACCCCTCCACTTT. This sequence encodes CASQDPGYSPLHF.